Presented here are 5 T cell receptor beta chains from one specimen sequenced in a study of blood T cell repertoires in COVID-19. Here immunoSEQ multiplex PCR was the method, and the copy in TCRdb shows in-frame clones only, minus some. Here the sample spans 180,000 or so clones, approximately 80% being singletons. Sequenced material: peripheral blood. The origin of the receptors is an older woman with COVID-19, enrolled during active disease.

The V and J genes are TRBV29-1 and TRBJ1-1, with 11 nucleotides matching TRBD1. The CDR3 covers 12 residues. J gave up 12 bases and V 5 bases, and 8 bases lay outside the gene matches. Per the germline V gene, CDR1 is SQVTM and CDR2 is ANQGSEA. Written as DNA, the CDR3 is TGCAGCGTTCAGGACAGGGGGCTTGAGACTTTCTTT. Protein sequence: CSVQDRGLETFF.

The rearrangement joins TRBV3-1 (or the pseudogene TRBV3-2) to TRBJ2-7, with 8 bases aligning to TRBD1. The germline V gene encodes CDR1 LGHDT and CDR2 YNNKEL (reference sequence). The CDR3 has 15 residues. J gave up 6 bases and V 5 bases, and 12 bases lay outside the gene matches. CDR3 nucleotides: TGTGCCAGCAGCGCAAACCGGGACAGGATCTCCGAGCAGTACTTC. Translated: CASSANRDRISEQYF.

The J gene is TRBJ2-2, the V gene TRBV5-1, with D perhaps matching TRBD2 (5 bases). Per the germline V gene, CDR1 is SGHRS and CDR2 is YFSETQ. This CDR3 has 13 residues. Trimming cost V 5 bases and J 5 bases, with 10 bases left between them. The DNA for the CDR3 is TGCGCCAGCAGGCGGGTCGGGACCGGGGAGCTGTTTTTT. Encoded protein: CASRRVGTGELFF.

CDR3 bases: TGTGCCAGCAGGCCTCGGACAGGGTGGGATCAGCCCCAGCATTTT. This sequence encodes CASRPRTGWDQPQHF. The chain carries TRBV6-5 and TRBJ1-5; 8 bases map to TRBD1. The V gene end was trimmed by 6 bases and the J gene end by 5 bases; junction bases not matched to a gene: 9. From germline, CDR1 is MNHEY and CDR2 SVGAGI. The CDR3 is made up of 15 amino acids.

This clone was observed a handful of times. Here the CDR3 reads CASSLVRGSYEQYF. The CDR3 DNA is TGTGCCAGCAGCTTAGTAAGGGGGTCCTACGAGCAGTACTTC. The chain is built from TRBV11-1 and TRBJ2-7, with D perhaps matching TRBD1 (6 bases). The length of the CDR3 is 14 residues. The germline V gene encodes CDR1 SGHAT and CDR2 FQDESV (reference sequence). V lost 1 base and J 1 base, leaving 8 bases between the germline ends.